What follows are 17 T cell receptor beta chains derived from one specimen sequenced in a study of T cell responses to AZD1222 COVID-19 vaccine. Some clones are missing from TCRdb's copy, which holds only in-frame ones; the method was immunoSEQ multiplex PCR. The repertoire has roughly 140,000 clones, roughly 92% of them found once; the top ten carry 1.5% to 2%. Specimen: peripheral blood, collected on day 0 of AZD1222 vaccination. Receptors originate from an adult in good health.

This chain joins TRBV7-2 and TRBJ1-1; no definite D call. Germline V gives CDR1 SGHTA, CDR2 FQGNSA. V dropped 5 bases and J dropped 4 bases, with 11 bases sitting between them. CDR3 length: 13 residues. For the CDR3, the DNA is TGTGCCAGCAGCCCCCGGCGGGGCACTGAAGCTTTCTTT. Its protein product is CASSPRRGTEAFF.

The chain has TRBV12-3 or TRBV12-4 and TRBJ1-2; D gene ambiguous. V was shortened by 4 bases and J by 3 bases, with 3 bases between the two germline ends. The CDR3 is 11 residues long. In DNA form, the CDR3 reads TGTGCCAGCAGTTCCGACTATGGCTACACCTTC. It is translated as CASSSDYGYTF.

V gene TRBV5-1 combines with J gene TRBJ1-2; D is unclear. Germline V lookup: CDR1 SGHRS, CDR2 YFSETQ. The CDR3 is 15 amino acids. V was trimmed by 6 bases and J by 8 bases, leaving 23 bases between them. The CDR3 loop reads CASTNLVDGSGGYTF. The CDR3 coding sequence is TGCGCCAGCACTAACCTGGTGGATGGTAGTGGGGGCTACACCTTC.

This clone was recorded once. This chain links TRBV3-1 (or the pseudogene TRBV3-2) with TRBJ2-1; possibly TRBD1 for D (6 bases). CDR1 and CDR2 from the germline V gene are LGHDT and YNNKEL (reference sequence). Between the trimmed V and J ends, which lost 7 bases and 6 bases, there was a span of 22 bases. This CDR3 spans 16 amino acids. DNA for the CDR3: TGTGCCAGCACTCATGGGACACTCTCAGCTTCCAATGAGCAGTTCTTC. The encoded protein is CASTHGTLSASNEQFF.

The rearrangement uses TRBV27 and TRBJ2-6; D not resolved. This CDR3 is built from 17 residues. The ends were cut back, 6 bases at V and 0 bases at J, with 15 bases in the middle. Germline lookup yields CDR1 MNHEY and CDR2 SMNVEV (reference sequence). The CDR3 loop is CASRSIGLSSGANVLTF. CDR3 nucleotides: TGTGCCAGCAGGTCTATCGGCCTGAGCTCTGGGGCCAACGTCCTGACTTTC.

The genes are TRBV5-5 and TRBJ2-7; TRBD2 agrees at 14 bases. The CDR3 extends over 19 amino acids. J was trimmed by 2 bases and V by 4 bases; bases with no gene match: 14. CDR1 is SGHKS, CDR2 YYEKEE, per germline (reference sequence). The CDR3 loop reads CASSPPPGLAGVEAYEQYF. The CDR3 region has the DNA TGTGCCAGCAGCCCGCCTCCGGGACTAGCGGGAGTCGAGGCCTACGAGCAGTACTTC.

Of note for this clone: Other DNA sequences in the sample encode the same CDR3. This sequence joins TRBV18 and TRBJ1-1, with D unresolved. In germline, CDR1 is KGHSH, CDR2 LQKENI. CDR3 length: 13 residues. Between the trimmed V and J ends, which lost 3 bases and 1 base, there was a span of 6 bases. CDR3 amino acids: CASSPPGNTEAFF. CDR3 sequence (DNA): TGTGCCAGCTCACCCCCTGGGAACACTGAAGCTTTCTTT.

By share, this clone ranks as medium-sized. The CDR3 sequence: CASSYSREGNEQFF. The CDR3 DNA follows: TGTGCCAGCAGTTACTCGCGGGAGGGGAATGAGCAGTTCTTC. The J gene is TRBJ2-1, the V gene TRBV6-6; TRBD2 matches at 9 bases. The CDR3 totals 14 residues. V lost 0 bases and J lost 7; bases outside the gene matches: 1. CDR1 and CDR2 from the germline V gene are MNHNY and SVGAGI (reference sequence).

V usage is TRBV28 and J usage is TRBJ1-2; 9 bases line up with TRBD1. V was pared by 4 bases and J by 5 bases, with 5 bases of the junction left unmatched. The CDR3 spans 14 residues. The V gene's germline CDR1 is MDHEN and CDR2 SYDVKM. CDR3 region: CASSSLGTGYGYTF. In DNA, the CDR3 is TGTGCCAGCAGTTCGCTAGGGACAGGGTATGGCTACACCTTC.

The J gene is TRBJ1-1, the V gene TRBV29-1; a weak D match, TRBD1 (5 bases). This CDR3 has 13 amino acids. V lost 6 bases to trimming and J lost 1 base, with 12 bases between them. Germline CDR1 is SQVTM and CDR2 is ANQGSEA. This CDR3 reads CSVEQVPNTEAFF. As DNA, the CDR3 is TGCAGCGTAGAACAGGTGCCGAACACTGAAGCTTTCTTT.

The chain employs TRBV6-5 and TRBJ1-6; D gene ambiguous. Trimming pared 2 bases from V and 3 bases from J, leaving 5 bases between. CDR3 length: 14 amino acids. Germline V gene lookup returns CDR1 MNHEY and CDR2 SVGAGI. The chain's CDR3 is CASSYEGYNSPLHF. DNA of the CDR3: TGTGCCAGCAGTTACGAAGGCTATAATTCACCCCTCCACTTT.

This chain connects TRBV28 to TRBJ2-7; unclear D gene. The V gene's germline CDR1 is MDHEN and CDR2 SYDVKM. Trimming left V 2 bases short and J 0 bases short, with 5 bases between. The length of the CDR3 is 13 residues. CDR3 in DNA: TGTGCCAGCAGTTTAGACACCTCCTACGAGCAGTACTTC. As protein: CASSLDTSYEQYF.

The CDR3 DNA follows: TGTGCCAGCAGCCTAACGGACGGGAACTATGGCTACACCTTC. This encodes CASSLTDGNYGYTF. V usage is TRBV11-2 and J usage is TRBJ1-2; unclear D gene. This CDR3 region has 14 residues. CDR1 and CDR2 from the germline V gene are SGHAT and FQNNGV. Trimming cost V 5 bases and J 2 bases, with 12 bases left between them.

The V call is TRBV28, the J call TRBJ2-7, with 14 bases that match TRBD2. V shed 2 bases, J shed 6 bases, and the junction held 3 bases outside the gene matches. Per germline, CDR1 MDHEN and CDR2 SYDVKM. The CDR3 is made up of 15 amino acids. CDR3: CASSLPTSGRAEQYF. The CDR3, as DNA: TGTGCCAGCAGTTTACCGACTAGCGGGAGGGCCGAGCAGTACTTC.

CDR3 DNA sequence: TGTGCCACCCAAGGCAGGACAGGGGGTTTTTATCAGCCCCAGCATTTT. Its protein product is CATQGRTGGFYQPQHF. The genes are TRBV19 and TRBJ1-5; TRBD1 matches 10 bases. This CDR3 has 16 amino acids. V dropped 10 bases and J dropped 5; count of bases not matched to a gene: 14. Germline-derived CDR1 and CDR2 are LNHDA and SQIVND (reference sequence).

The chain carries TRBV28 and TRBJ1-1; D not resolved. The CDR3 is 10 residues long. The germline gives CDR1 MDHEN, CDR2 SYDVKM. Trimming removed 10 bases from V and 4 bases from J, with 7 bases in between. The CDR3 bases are TGTGCCACCAGGCGCACTGAAGCTTTCTTT. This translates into CATRRTEAFF.

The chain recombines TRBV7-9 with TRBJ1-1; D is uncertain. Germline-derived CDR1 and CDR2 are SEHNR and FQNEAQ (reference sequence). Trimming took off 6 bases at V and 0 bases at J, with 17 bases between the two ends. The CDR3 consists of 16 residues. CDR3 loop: CASSWRGRLMNTEAFF. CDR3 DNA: TGTGCCAGCAGTTGGCGTGGTCGCCTCATGAACACTGAAGCTTTCTTT.